This paragraph covers one T cell receptor (beta chain) sequence. These data originate in a study of blood T cell repertoires in COVID-19. Recruits, aged roughly 18 to 100 years, lived in 20 to 30 US areas. Cohorts were determined from participant-reported clinical history. Two negative PCRs, clearance, or symptom resolution were required of recovered Cohort 3 donors. CDR3 length equals 16 residues. Germline CDR1 and CDR2: MNHEY and SVGAGI. The V and J ends lost 2 bases and 10 bases, in that order; junction bases with no gene match: 12. In the original workflow: Amplified reference gene primers provided the basis for estimating nucleated cell counts. Sequencing used immunoSEQ multiplex PCR; TCRdb keeps in-frame clones, though not all of them. For V, J and clone size, that table is used; D and trimming come from the DNA. The top ten hold 0.9% to 1.2% of the sample, which has 300,000 or so clones, approximately 92% seen once.

Sequencing used PBMCs or T cells enriched from blood (not recorded which). V usage is TRBV6-5 and J usage is TRBJ2-1; TRBD2 matches 9 bases. The TCR comes from a woman in her twenties or thirties who had recovered from COVID-19. In DNA, the CDR3 is TGTGCCAGCAGTTACAGTCTTATAGCGGGAGTTCAAGAGCAGTTCTTC. Protein: CASSYSLIAGVQEQFF.